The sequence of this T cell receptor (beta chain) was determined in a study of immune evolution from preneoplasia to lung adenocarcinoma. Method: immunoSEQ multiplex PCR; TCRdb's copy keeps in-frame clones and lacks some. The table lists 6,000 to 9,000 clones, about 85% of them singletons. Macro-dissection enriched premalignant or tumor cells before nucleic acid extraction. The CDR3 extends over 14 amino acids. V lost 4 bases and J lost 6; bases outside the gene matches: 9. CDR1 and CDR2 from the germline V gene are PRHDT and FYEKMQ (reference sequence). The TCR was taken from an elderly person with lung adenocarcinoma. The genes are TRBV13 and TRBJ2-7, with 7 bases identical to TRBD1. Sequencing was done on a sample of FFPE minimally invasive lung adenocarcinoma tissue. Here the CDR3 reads CASSSNNRGIEQYF. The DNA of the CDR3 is TGTGCCAGCAGCTCAAACAACAGGGGTATCGAGCAGTACTTC.